Following are 8 T cell receptor beta chains from one sample sequenced in a study of pediatric ulcerative colitis. Sequencing was performed with immunoSEQ multiplex PCR; in TCRdb, only in-frame clones are kept and a portion is missing. The repertoire holds roughly 60,000 clones, with 75% to 90% as singletons. The sample consisted of blood. These receptors were obtained from a boy between 5 and 17 years old who was a control in a study of pediatric ulcerative colitis.

This chain connects TRBV27 to TRBJ2-1; D unclear. Trimming pared 0 bases from V and 6 bases from J, leaving 15 bases between. The CDR3 spans 16 residues. CDR1 and CDR2 from the germline V gene are MNHEY and SMNVEV (reference sequence). The DNA for the CDR3 is TGTGCCAGCAGTTTATCCACAGTGCACGGTACCAATGAGCAGTTCTTC. The encoded protein is CASSLSTVHGTNEQFF.

This chain links TRBV27 with TRBJ2-7, with D possibly matching TRBD1 (5 bases). The CDR3 loop spans 14 amino acids. V lost 0 bases, J lost 2 bases, and 8 bases lay in between. CDR1 is MNHEY and CDR2 is SMNVEV in the germline V gene (reference sequence). The CDR3 loop is CASSLSSGTYEQYF. In DNA form, the CDR3 reads TGTGCCAGCAGTTTATCCTCAGGGACCTACGAGCAGTACTTC.

J is TRBJ1-2 and V is TRBV28; D gene ambiguous. V dropped 0 bases and J dropped 6 bases, with 17 bases sitting between them. The CDR3 is 16 residues long. Germline V gene data show CDR1 as MDHEN and CDR2 as SYDVKM. Written as DNA, the CDR3 is TGTGCCAGCAGTTTATGGGCGATAGGCCACACGGATGGCTACACCTTC. The encoded protein is CASSLWAIGHTDGYTF.

The V call is TRBV5-1, the J call TRBJ2-3; tentative D call: TRBD2 (6 bases). There are 15 residues in the CDR3. CDR1 is SGHRS and CDR2 is YFSETQ in the germline V gene. V was trimmed by 2 bases and J by 1 base, leaving 11 bases between them. The CDR3 is CASSFTGEGTDTQYF. The CDR3 DNA sequence: TGCGCCAGCAGCTTCACGGGAGAAGGCACAGATACGCAGTATTTT.

This sequence joins TRBV6-1 and TRBJ2-7; either TRBD1 or TRBD2 may fit D (5 bases each). V lost 3 bases and J 4 bases, leaving 10 bases between the germline ends. There are 13 residues in the CDR3. The germline V gene encodes CDR1 MNHNS and CDR2 SASEGT. The CDR3 coding sequence is TGTGCCAGCAGTGACGGGGACGTTTACGAGCAGTACTTC. Amino acid sequence: CASSDGDVYEQYF.

This clone was observed a single time. The CDR3 bases are TGTGCCAGTAGTAGAGGTAGCGGGGGTAGCGAGCAGTACTTC. Its translation is CASSRGSGGSEQYF. This chain joins TRBV19 and TRBJ2-7; 9 nucleotides align to TRBD2. This CDR3 has 14 amino acids. Germline V gene sequence: CDR1 LNHDA, CDR2 SQIVND (reference sequence). V gave up 4 bases and J gave up 6 bases; unmatched junction bases: 7.

V gene TRBV18 combines with J gene TRBJ1-4; the match to TRBD1 covers 10 bases. CDR1 is KGHSH and CDR2 is LQKENI in the germline V gene. V shed 6 bases and J 6 bases; nucleotides not matched to a gene: 7. The CDR3 runs 15 residues. Here the CDR3 DNA reads TGTGCCAGCTCGGATACCGGGACAGGGGATGAAAAACTGTTTTTT. Residues: CASSDTGTGDEKLFF.

The genes are TRBV18 and TRBJ2-7, with D perhaps TRBD2 (6 bases). The germline V gene has CDR1 KGHSH and CDR2 LQKENI. CDR3 length: 13 amino acids. The V gene lost 3 bases and the J gene lost 6 bases, with 12 bases spanning the gap. The CDR3 coding sequence is TGTGCCAGCTCACCCCGACGGGGGAGCGAGCAGTACTTC. Translated, it gives CASSPRRGSEQYF.